The clone carrying this T cell receptor beta chain was found once. The CDR3 extends over 16 amino acids. Germline V gene lookup returns CDR1 SGHDT and CDR2 YYEEEE. The ends lost 5 bases at V and 8 bases at J; junction bases unmatched: 16. Original processing notes: For nucleated cells, counts were estimated from reference gene primer amplification. Generated by immunoSEQ multiplex PCR, the TCRdb table keeps only in-frame clones and is missing some. The V and J calls and the clone size are those of that table, but D and trimming were determined from the DNA. Of some 330,000 clones listed, roughly nine tenths were seen once; the top ten hold under 20%. This sample was taken from a study of blood T cell repertoires in COVID-19. Study at large: PBMCs, B-cell-depleted T cells, or T cells provided the cDNA or gDNA that made up the material.

Cohorts were assigned according to the clinical history that participants reported. Two negative PCRs, clearance, or symptom resolution were required of recovered Cohort 3 donors. This clonotype was obtained from a woman in her twenties or thirties who had recovered from COVID-19. Sequenced sample: PBMCs or T cells enriched from blood (not recorded which). The rearrangement links TRBV5-6 to TRBJ2-3, with TRBD2 identical over 8 bases. The CDR3, as DNA: TGTGCCAGCAGTAGAACCGGGACTAGTTACTTTGGTACGCAGTATTTT. Protein sequence: CASSRTGTSYFGTQYF.